This T cell receptor beta chain was retrieved from a study of blood T cell repertoires in COVID-19. In the study overall: Collection of acute and convalescent COVID-19 samples took place in the United States, Italy and Spain.

CDR1 and CDR2 from the germline V gene are LNHNV and YYDKDF (reference sequence). This CDR3 contains 15 residues. The V and J ends lost 3 bases and 2 bases, in that order; junction bases with no gene match: 0. TCRdb's table, derived via immunoSEQ multiplex PCR, lists solely in-frame clones and lacks some. Here the sample spans approximately 190,000 clones, roughly 80% being singletons. The TCR was taken from a man aged 55 to 70 with acute or convalescent COVID-19. Sequencing was performed on peripheral blood. The genes are TRBV15 and TRBJ2-7; TRBD2 matches 14 bases. CDR3 loop: CATSRGLAGAYEQYF. In DNA form, the CDR3 reads TGTGCCACCAGCAGGGGACTAGCGGGGGCCTACGAGCAGTACTTC.